These 8 T cell receptor beta chains were sequenced from one sample in a study of response to subunit inactivated influenza vaccine. TCRdb fed the RT-PCR reads into MiXCR, producing one record per CDR3 protein. The table shows about 540,000 distinct CDR3 sequences, with under 30% occurring only once. The same sample was also used in a study of T cells expressing NK-cell markers. That work adds: UMI-tagged 5'RACE template switching yielded the TCR beta cDNA.

The specimen comprised CD4+ T cells sorted from PBMCs, sampled roughly 12 days after vaccination. The receptor source for this set is a man aged 45-60 years who received an inactivated influenza vaccine.

This clonotype occurred a few times. V gene TRBV3-1 combines with J gene TRBJ2-1; D may be TRBD1 (6 bases). The germline V gene encodes CDR1 LGHDT and CDR2 YNNKEL (reference sequence). The CDR3 sequence is 15 residues long. V dropped 4 bases and J dropped 2 bases, with 12 bases sitting between them. The CDR3 region is CASSRRDTTYNEQFF. CDR3 bases: TGTGCCAGCAGCCGTCGGGACACCACCTACAATGAGCAGTTCTTC.

The chain employs TRBV6-1 and TRBJ2-1; 7 bases line up with TRBD1. The CDR3 covers 15 residues. V dropped 6 bases and J dropped 0; count of bases not matched to a gene: 5. The germline gives CDR1 MNHNS, CDR2 SASEGT. CDR3 sequence: CASRGDSLSYNEQFF. The DNA of the CDR3 is TGTGCCAGCAGGGGGGACAGTCTCTCCTACAATGAGCAGTTCTTC.

Only a few counts were recorded for this clonotype. The genes are TRBV7-9 and TRBJ2-2, with TRBD1 as a possible D gene (6 bases). Trimming stripped 3 bases from V and 4 bases from J, with 12 bases between. CDR3 length equals 15 residues. In germline, CDR1 is SEHNR, CDR2 FQNEAQ (reference sequence). For the CDR3, the DNA is TGTGCCAGCAGCTTCGACGGACAGTTCACCGGGGAGCTGTTTTTT. Protein: CASSFDGQFTGELFF.

The genes are TRBV7-2 and TRBJ1-4; D is unclear. Trimming removed 5 bases at V and 1 base at J, with 11 bases between. CDR1 SGHTA and CDR2 FQGNSA come from the germline V gene. CDR3 length equals 15 residues. CDR3 region: CASSINPGTNEKLFF. Written as DNA, the CDR3 is TGTGCCAGCAGCATAAATCCGGGAACTAATGAAAAACTGTTTTTT.

This clonotype has a count of ten or more. CDR3 in DNA: TGCAGCGTCGGACAGACCTATGGCTACACCTTC. Encoded protein: CSVGQTYGYTF. The J gene is TRBJ1-2, the V gene TRBV29-1; a weak D match, TRBD1 (6 bases). V shed 6 bases and J shed 4 bases, with 9 bases lying between them. The germline gives CDR1 SQVTM, CDR2 ANQGSEA. The CDR3 contains 11 residues.

This clonotype was recorded a few times. The genes are TRBV6-1 and TRBJ2-5, with unresolved D. V was clipped by 6 bases and J by 1 base, with 9 bases between them. CDR3 length: 13 residues. Germline V gene sequence: CDR1 MNHNS, CDR2 SASEGT. The CDR3 spells CASRPSVQETQYF. For the CDR3, the DNA is TGTGCCAGCAGGCCCTCAGTCCAAGAGACCCAGTACTTC.

This clonotype has more than one count but fewer than ten. The chain uses TRBV2 and TRBJ2-1, with D maybe TRBD1 (6 bases). The V end was cut by 6 bases, the J end by 3 bases, with 21 bases between. The CDR3 consists of 17 residues. Germline values: CDR1 SNHLY, CDR2 FYNNEI. CDR3 in DNA: TGTGCCAGCAGGCCAAACAGGGCCGGACTGATCTACAATGAGCAGTTCTTC. It encodes CASRPNRAGLIYNEQFF.

This clonotype was detected a few times. The V gene is TRBV7-2, the J gene TRBJ2-1; tentative D call: TRBD2 (6 bases). V lost 4 bases, J lost 5 bases, and 9 bases lay in between. The CDR3 contains 13 residues. The V gene's germline CDR1 is SGHTA and CDR2 FQGNSA. The CDR3 region is CASSSTGDNEQFF. CDR3 in DNA: TGTGCCAGCAGCTCGACGGGGGACAATGAGCAGTTCTTC.